This T cell receptor beta chain was sequenced during a study of T cells after yellow fever vaccination. Findings and caveats of the study: The study noted that FACS-sorted repertoires could contain abundant clonotypes contaminating from the bulk population.

About this clonotype itself: Antigen: not known.

TCRdb re-called the 5' RACE reads with MiXCR, one entry per CDR3 protein. The sample includes 100,000 to 150,000 distinct CDR3 sequences, roughly 15% of them seen just once. This sample comprised CD8+ T cells sorted from PBMCs, obtained 5 days after the yellow fever booster vaccination. This TCR derives from a man aged 18-30 years who received the YFV17D yellow fever vaccine.

This CDR3 is CASSYLVGQPIYGYTF. CDR3 in DNA: TGTGCCAGCAGTTACCTGGTGGGGCAGCCCATCTATGGCTACACCTTC. V usage is TRBV6-5 and J usage is TRBJ1-2, with a possible D match to TRBD1 (5 bases). Germline V gene lookup returns CDR1 MNHEY and CDR2 SVGAGI. CDR3 length: 16 residues. V lost 2 bases and J lost 4, with 17 bases in between.